The present T cell receptor beta chain was sequenced within a study of blood T cells in healthy people across ages. This CDR3 has 17 residues. Per the germline V gene, CDR1 is MDHEN and CDR2 is SYDVKM. V lost 6 bases, J lost 2 bases, and 13 bases stayed unmatched. A sample-barcoded 5' primer and a J-beta primer mix were used in a second PCR of roughly 6 to 12 cycles. TCRdb reprocessed the 5' RACE reads with MiXCR, giving one entry per CDR3 protein. The data hold approximately 800,000 distinct CDR3 sequences, with roughly 60% observed a single time. The TCR sequence derives from a young man in good health. Sequenced: blood. The chain recombines TRBV28 with TRBJ2-7; TRBD2 matches 10 bases. The CDR3 loop reads CASRLTLAGASPYEQYF. The DNA of the CDR3 is TGTGCCAGCAGACTCACCCTAGCGGGGGCCAGCCCCTACGAGCAGTACTTC. The whole variable domain, remainder taken from reference TRBV28 and TRBJ2-7, is DVKVTQSSRYLVKRTGEKVFLECVQDMDHENMFWYRQDPGLGLRLIYFSYDVKMKEKGDIPEGYSVSREKKERFSLILESASTNQTSMYLCASRLTLAGASPYEQYFGPGTRLTVT.